What follows describes a single TCR beta chain. Its specificity is not known. Germline V lookup: CDR1 MNHEY, CDR2 SMNVEV (reference sequence). The CDR3 sequence is 15 residues long. Trimming took 3 bases from V and 4 from J; bases not matched to a gene: 6. This record comes from a study of beta chain features in type 1 diabetes. Overall study: Examination spanned around 110 million sorted cells from all samples.

Notes on the study in general: TCRB repertoires of naive, central memory and Treg cells appeared more similar among patients than among healthy donors.

Each donor gave one heparinised blood draw averaging around 0.12 L. By way of CD45RO/CCR7/CD25/CD127/CD95/CD27, the CD4+ regulatory, stem cell-like memory, central memory and naive cells were sorted. Since all of the isolated RNA was reverse transcribed, expressed TCRB transcripts were what got sequenced. The data were produced by immunoSEQ multiplex PCR, yet TCRdb's version contains in-frame clones alone and is incomplete. The repertoire holds 200,000 to 250,000 clones, with 55% to 70% as singletons. Material: naive CD4+ T cells from blood. The TCR was taken from a man aged 25 to 40 in good health. This chain joins TRBV27 and TRBJ1-5; the match to TRBD1 covers 7 bases. The DNA for the CDR3 is TGTGCCAGCAGTTTGGAGGGGGCTAAGAATCAGCCCCAGCATTTT. Encoded protein: CASSLEGAKNQPQHF.